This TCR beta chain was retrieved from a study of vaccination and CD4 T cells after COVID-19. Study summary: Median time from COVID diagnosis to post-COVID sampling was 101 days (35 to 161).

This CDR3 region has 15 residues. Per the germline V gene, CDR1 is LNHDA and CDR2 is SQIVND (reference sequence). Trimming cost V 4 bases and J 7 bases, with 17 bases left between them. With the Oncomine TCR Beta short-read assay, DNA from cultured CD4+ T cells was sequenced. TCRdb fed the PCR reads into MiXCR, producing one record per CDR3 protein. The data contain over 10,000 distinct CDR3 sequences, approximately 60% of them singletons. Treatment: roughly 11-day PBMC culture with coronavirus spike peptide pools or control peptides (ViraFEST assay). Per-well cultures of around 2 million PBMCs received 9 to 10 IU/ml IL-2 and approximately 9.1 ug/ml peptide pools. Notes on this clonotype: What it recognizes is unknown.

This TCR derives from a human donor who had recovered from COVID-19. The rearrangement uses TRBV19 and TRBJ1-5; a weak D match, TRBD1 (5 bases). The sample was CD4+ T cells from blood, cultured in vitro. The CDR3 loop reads CASSTMQGVRQPQHF. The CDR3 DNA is TGTGCCAGTAGTACGATGCAGGGAGTAAGGCAGCCCCAGCATTTT.